This passage covers 22 T cell receptor delta chains from one sample sequenced in a study of γδ T cells in repeated Plasmodium falciparum infection. Vgamma9/Vdelta2+ and Vdelta2-negative gammadelta T cells were flow-sorted from PBMC for bulk sequencing. TCRdb re-called the multiplex PCR reads through CATT. The table shows 80,000 to 95,000 delta-chain clones, with 1.4% occurring only once. Sequencing was done on a sample of gamma-delta T cells from blood. Source of these receptors: a pool of human donors (malaria-infected and uninfected, not separated).

A note on this clone: TCRdb's entry gives the protein of a much larger clone, which mismatches this DNA's translation at residue 13, likely from a read error; the protein reported here is translated from the DNA. The V gene is TRDV2, but the J gene lacks a call; the DNA was not compared with TRDD3, the D call given in the table. The CDR3 sequence is 15 residues long. The germline V gene has CDR1 GEAIGNYY and CDR2 EKD. CDR3 bases: TGTGCCTGTGACCAACTGGGGGATACCCGCGATAAATTCATCTTT. It translates to CACDQLGDTRDKFIF.

This clone came up a few times. The TCRdb record carries a much larger clone's protein, which differs from this DNA's translation at residue 8; a read error is the likely cause, and the protein listed here is the DNA translation. J is TRDJ1 and V is TRDV1; D might be TRDD2 (7 bases). No J gene is reported in TCRdb; it was inferred here by comparing the DNA with germline. Germline V gene sequence: CDR1 TSWWSYY, CDR2 QGS. The CDR3 contains 19 residues. V shed 3 bases and J shed 1 base, with 24 bases lying between them. The CDR3 DNA sequence: TGTGCTCTTGGGGATGACTATGCGTGGGGGTTCCTACCCACCGATAAACTCATCTTT. This codes for CALGDDYAWGFLPTDKLIF.

This clone has just a few counts. The protein that TCRdb holds for this DNA derives from a much larger clone and differs from the translated DNA at residue 16, which likely indicates a read error; the protein shown here is translated from the DNA. CDR3 sequence (DNA): TGTGCTCTTGGGGAGGCTACGAGGTGGGGGATTTGCTGCCCGTTGGCTGGCGATAAACTCATCTTT. Its protein is CALGEATRWGICCPLAGDKLIF. The V call is TRDV1, the J call TRDJ1, with 8 nucleotides matching TRDD3. The J gene, missing from TCRdb, was assigned here through DNA to germline matching. The V and J ends lost 3 bases and 4 bases, in that order; junction bases with no gene match: 28. Per germline, CDR1 TSWWSYY and CDR2 QGS. The CDR3 is 22 amino acids.

This clone was picked up a small number of times. TCRdb records a much larger clone's protein for this DNA, with a difference at residue 11 that likely arises from a read error; the protein given is the translation of the DNA. V is TRAV38-2/DV8 and J is TRDJ1, with 8 bases fitting TRDD2. This CDR3 comprises 21 residues. CDR1 is TSESDYY, CDR2 QEAYKQQN, per germline. J was trimmed by 0 bases and V by 1 base; bases with no gene match: 20. The CDR3 region is CAYRSHFLHRVYSFYTDKLIF. CDR3 bases: TGTGCTTATAGGAGCCACTTCCTACATCGGGTATACTCCTTTTACACCGATAAACTCATCTTT.

Concerning this clone: Translating this DNA gives a protein that differs at residue 13 from the TCRdb one, which belongs to a much larger clone; a read error is likely, and the protein shown is this translation. As DNA, the CDR3 is TGTGCTCTTGGCTACTTCTGGGGGATACGGGGGGAGCACACCGATAAACTCATCTTT. It specifies CALGYFWGIRGEHTDKLIF. The rearrangement joins TRDV1 to TRDJ1; 12 bases match TRDD3. Since TCRdb gives no J gene, matching the DNA to germline was used here to assign it. Germline-derived CDR1 and CDR2 are TSWWSYY and QGS. With 6 bases clipped from V and 0 bases from J, the junction kept 14 bases outside the gene matches. The CDR3 consists of 19 residues.

A note on this clone: Translating this DNA gives a protein that differs at residue 5 from the TCRdb one, which belongs to a much larger clone; a read error is likely, and the protein shown is this translation. This chain links TRDV2 with TRDJ1; D is unresolved. The ends were cut back, 3 bases at V and 0 bases at J, with 10 bases in the middle. This CDR3 is 14 amino acids long. Germline CDR1 reads GEAIGNYY; CDR2 reads EKD. In DNA form, the CDR3 reads TGTGCCTGTGACCCCGGGCGTGACACCGATAAACTCATCTTT. Residues: CACDPGRDTDKLIF.

This clone was observed at least ten times. The V gene is TRDV1, the J gene TRDJ1; 7 bases map to TRDD3. CDR3 length equals 22 residues. Per germline, CDR1 TSWWSYY and CDR2 QGS. V dropped 9 bases and J dropped 0; count of bases not matched to a gene: 31. CDR3 sequence (DNA): TGTGCTCTCTTGTGTCCGATGCTCGCCCCCCCCAGTACTGGGGAATACACCGATAAACTCATCTTT. Its protein product is CALLCPMLAPPSTGEYTDKLIF.

As regards this clone: The protein given by TCRdb reflects a much larger clone and differs at residue 17 from this DNA's translation, likely from a read error; the protein shown is the DNA's translation. The V gene is given as TRDV3, and no J gene call is available; TRDD3, the table's D call, lacks a check against the DNA. Germline CDR1 and CDR2: TVYSNPD and GDNSRS (reference sequence). There are 19 residues in the CDR3. CDR3 sequence: CAFTARSNGGLDYTDKFIF. CDR3 DNA sequence: TGTGCCTTTACAGCTCGGTCCAACGGAGGGTTGGACTACACCGATAAATTCATCTTT.

The V and J genes are TRDV1 and TRDJ1, with D unresolved. In the absence of a J gene in TCRdb, the DNA was matched to germline to assign it here. Germline-derived CDR1 and CDR2 are TSWWSYY and QGS. The V end was cut by 1 base, the J end by 0 bases, with 12 bases between. The CDR3 is 16 amino acids. The CDR3 protein is CALGEHFLPYTDKLIF. The CDR3 region has the DNA TGTGCTCTTGGGGAACATTTCTTACCATACACCGATAAACTCATCTTT.

Comments on this clone: This likely traces to a read error, being one base from a far larger clone. In the same sample, other DNA sequences code for this CDR3. The V gene call reads TRDV2; no J gene was called; the DNA was not used to check the table's D call, TRDD3. There are 19 residues in the CDR3. CDR1 GEAIGNYY and CDR2 EKD come from the germline V gene. CDR3 sequence: CACDTVLGINTVTTDKLIF. CDR3 bases: TGTGCCTGTGACACCGTACTGGGGATAAACACGGTCACAACCGATAAACTCATCTTC.

This clone was counted a few times. TCRdb assigns this DNA the protein of a much larger clone, which departs from its translation at residue 5; this likely reflects a read error, and the protein shown comes from translating the DNA. The chain links TRDV1 to TRDJ1, with unresolved D. The germline gives CDR1 TSWWSYY, CDR2 QGS. Trimming shortened V by 4 bases and J by 4 bases, and 10 bases separated the two germline ends. The CDR3 runs 13 residues. CDR3 sequence (DNA): TGTGCTCTTGGGGGAGTAATTCACGATAAACTCATCTTT. This codes for CALGGVIHDKLIF.

In its sample, this clone was seen a few times. The TCRdb record carries a much larger clone's protein, which differs from this DNA's translation at residue 15; a read error is the likely cause, and the protein listed here is the DNA translation. V usage is TRDV1 and J usage is TRDJ1, with 13 bases identical to TRDD3. The J gene, absent from TCRdb, was called here by matching the DNA to germline. V shed 7 bases, J shed 9 bases, and the junction held 23 bases outside the gene matches. Germline V gene lookup returns CDR1 TSWWSYY and CDR2 QGS. The CDR3 length is 19 residues. The chain's CDR3 is CALVPKSSNRTGGYGELIF. For the CDR3, the DNA is TGTGCTCTTGTCCCCAAATCTTCCAACCGTACTGGGGGATACGGGGAACTCATCTTT.

Concerning this clone itself: A far larger clone is just one base off, so this is likely a read error. The same CDR3 arises from other DNA sequences in this sample as well. CDR3 nucleotides: TGTGCCTGTGACACCGGTCTGGGGGATAGCACCGATAAACTCATCTTT. This gives the protein CACDTGLGDSTDKLIF. The chain joins TRDV2 to TRDJ1; 10 bases match TRDD3. Because TCRdb records no J gene, it was assigned here through a match of the DNA to germline. The J segment lost 1 base and the V segment lost 0 bases, leaving 4 bases of the junction unmatched. The CDR3 is 16 residues long. Germline V gene sequence: CDR1 GEAIGNYY, CDR2 EKD.

This clone was found a few times. The translation of this DNA and the TCRdb protein of a much larger clone differ at residue 12, probably owing to a read error; the protein shown here is translated from the DNA. The chain combines TRDV3 with TRDJ2, with 9 nucleotides matching TRDD3. Unmatched junction bases numbered 33, after V lost 3 bases and J lost 4 bases. CDR3 size: 23 residues. Germline assignment: CDR1 TVYSNPD and CDR2 GDNSRS (reference sequence). CDR3 region: CAFQRKKFLRYGGIPWPTAQLFF. The CDR3 nucleotides read TGTGCCTTCCAGAGGAAAAAATTCCTACGGTACGGGGGGATACCATGGCCGACAGCACAACTCTTCTTT.

In the case of this clone: Given a far larger clone just one base away, this is likely a sequencing read error. This sample includes further DNA sequences coding for the same CDR3. This chain joins TRDV2 and TRDJ3; 8 nucleotides match TRDD3. The J gene, missing from TCRdb, was assigned here through DNA to germline matching. There are 19 residues in the CDR3. Germline values: CDR1 GEAIGNYY, CDR2 EKD. The CDR3 reads CACDTLLGVYSWDTRQMFF. Written as DNA, the CDR3 is TGCGCCTGTGACACCTTACTGGGGGTCTACTCCTGGGACACCCGACAGATGTTTTTC.

This clone occurred a few times. This DNA's translation differs at residue 14 from TCRdb's protein, which comes from a much larger clone; a read error is likely, and the protein shown is translated from the DNA. The CDR3 DNA reads as TGTGCTCTTGGGGAACTTAGAGTCTTCACCTGGGCAGGAGGGGGATACAGGCTCACCGATAAACTCATCTTT. Its translation is CALGELRVFTWAGGGYRLTDKLIF. The chain has TRDV1 and TRDJ1; 9 bases are shared with TRDD3. This CDR3 has 24 residues. Germline loops: CDR1 TSWWSYY, CDR2 QGS. Trimming took 0 bases from V and 1 from J; bases not matched to a gene: 27.

With respect to this clone: Only one base separates this from a far larger clonotype, so it likely reflects a read error. At the DNA level, this CDR3 is encoded by other sequences in the same sample as well. This sequence joins TRDV1 and TRDJ1; D unresolved. The J gene is absent in TCRdb and was assigned here via DNA matching to germline. The V gene's germline CDR1 is TSWWSYY and CDR2 QGS. Trimming stripped 2 bases from V and 2 bases from J, with 36 bases between. The CDR3 consists of 23 residues. CDR3 bases: TGTGCTCTTGGGGAAGACCCGTCCCCTCTCTATAAGTCATTCTCCCCGTATACCGATAAACTCATCTTT. Its translation is CALGEDPSPLYKSFSPYTDKLIF.

By share of the sample, this clone is medium-sized. The same CDR3 can be traced to other DNA sequences in this sample. This rearrangement joins TRDV1 to TRDJ1; D uncertain. Germline V gene sequence: CDR1 TSWWSYY, CDR2 QGS. This CDR3 contains 14 residues. The V end was cut by 0 bases, the J end by 2 bases, with 7 bases between. The CDR3 is CALGELTWTDKLIF. The CDR3 coding sequence is TGTGCTCTTGGGGAACTGACATGGACCGATAAACTCATCTTT.

On this clone itself: This likely stems from a read error, as it lies one base from a far larger clone. The genes are TRDV1 and TRDJ1; D ambiguous. TCRdb supplies no J gene; here it was assigned by aligning the nucleotide sequence to germline. CDR1 TSWWSYY and CDR2 QGS come from the germline V gene. The CDR3 runs 17 residues. Trimming cost V 7 bases and J 5 bases, with 26 bases left between them. The CDR3 here is CALAGPPVPLPTDKLIF. CDR3 nucleotides: TGTGCTCTTGCTGGTCCTCCGGTCCCTTTGCCCACTGATAAACTCATCTTT.

Concerning this clone itself: The TCRdb protein comes from a much larger clone and disagrees with this DNA's translation at residue 12, likely due to a read error; the protein given here is derived from the DNA. This chain uses TRDV2 with TRDJ1; 8 positions match TRDD3. No J gene is reported in TCRdb; it was inferred here by comparing the DNA with germline. Germline V gene lookup returns CDR1 GEAIGNYY and CDR2 EKD. Germline trimming cut 0 bases from V and 3 bases from J; bases unmatched to any gene: 11. This CDR3 is built from 17 residues. CDR3 region: CACDTLTGGSYADKLIF. CDR3 nucleotides: TGTGCCTGTGACACCCTAACTGGGGGTTCTTACGCCGATAAACTCATCTTT.

This clone was counted a few times. TCRdb shows a much larger clone's protein in place of this DNA's translation, and the two differ at residue 16, likely through a read error; the protein shown is translated from the DNA. V usage is TRDV2 and J usage is TRDJ1; 9 bases line up with TRDD3. Germline V gene sequence: CDR1 GEAIGNYY, CDR2 EKD. This CDR3 spans 23 amino acids. V lost 2 bases and J lost 0; bases outside the gene matches: 27. The CDR3 spells CACDNRFPKEPWLGDPYTDKLIF. CDR3 coding DNA: TGTGCCTGTGACAACCGGTTTCCTAAAGAACCTTGGCTGGGGGATCCGTACACCGATAAACTCATCTTT.

Notes on this clone: TCRdb shows a much larger clone's protein in place of this DNA's translation, and the two differ at residue 14, likely through a read error; the protein shown is translated from the DNA. The chain links TRDV3 to TRDJ1; the match to TRDD2 covers 7 bases. TCRdb is silent on the J gene; assignment here came from matching the DNA to germline. Germline CDR1 reads TVYSNPD; CDR2 reads GDNSRS (reference sequence). This CDR3 contains 19 residues. V lost 1 base and J lost 3; bases outside the gene matches: 23. The CDR3 region has the DNA TGTGCCTTTAACGGAGGTTCCTACCCCGAGTTGGGGAACGCCGATAAACTCATCTTT. Residues: CAFNGGSYPELGNADKLIF.